The sample holds a few counts of the clone carrying this TCR beta chain. Its antigen remains unidentified. TCR beta CDR3 amplification used RNA transcripts. In the first round, RT-PCR was carried out with HTBI primers, and a multiplex PCR formed the second round. TCRdb independently ran MiXCR on the multiplex PCR reads; one entry per CDR3 protein. The sample includes 650,000 to 900,000 distinct CDR3 sequences, roughly 40% of them seen just once. CDR1 is ENHRY, CDR2 SYGVKD, per germline. Trimming removed 10 bases from V and 2 bases from J, with 17 bases in between. This CDR3 region has 14 residues. The data belong to a study of Graves' ophthalmopathy and Graves' hyperthyroidism. Whole-study results and caveats: Blood repertoires reportedly contained most expanded thyroid clonotypes above 0.001 frequency.

The sample consisted of peripheral blood. The chain has TRBV10-3 and TRBJ1-2; D possibly corresponds to TRBD1 (5 bases). This receptor was taken from an adult man with Graves' ophthalmopathy. The CDR3 region is CASTIRQGNYGYTF. CDR3 sequence (DNA): TGTGCCAGTACCATACGTCAGGGAAACTATGGCTACACCTTC.